Listed below are T cell receptor beta chains from one sample, sequenced in a study of response to subunit inactivated influenza vaccine. Using its own MiXCR run on the RT-PCR reads, TCRdb lists one record per CDR3 protein. The table has hundreds of thousands of distinct CDR3 sequences, under 9% seen once; the top ten hold approximately 12%. The sequenced sample was PBMCs from blood, obtained 23 to 25 months after vaccination. The receptors were gathered from a man aged 50-75 years who received an inactivated influenza vaccine. The CDR3 runs from the conserved cysteine through the conserved F or W. The order of the fields is clone size, J gene, V gene, CDR3 protein. The size of a clone is reported for some rows only, either as once, few or many, or as a class for expanded clones.

>-|TRBJ1-1|TRBV2
CASRRGTGMNTEAFF
>-|TRBJ1-1|TRBV20-1
CSARDPAGGTEAFF
>many|TRBJ2-5|TRBV9
CASSVGTVQETQYF
>many|TRBJ2-1|TRBV11-2
CASSLGVAGGSYNEQFF
>many|TRBJ2-1|TRBV7-9
CASSSPHGTSGIDEQFF
>few|TRBJ2-1|TRBV7-2
CASSLTGLLAGGKDEQFF
>few|TRBJ1-4|TRBV5-1
CASSLRFFDREEKLFF
>-|TRBJ2-7|TRBV28
CASSLRVLAGGLSEQYF
>few|TRBJ2-4|TRBV28
CASSLKLAKNIQYF
>few|TRBJ2-3|TRBV6-2/TRBV6-3
CAIKLSRSTDTQYF
>-|TRBJ2-3|TRBV4-2
CASSHLSGVQDTQYF
>-|TRBJ2-1|TRBV9
CASSGGQDGYNEQFF
>many|TRBJ2-2|TRBV4-1
CASSQEGGIGELFF
>few|TRBJ2-2|TRBV7-2
CASSLTRVDTGELFF
>-|TRBJ1-1|TRBV28
CATNTGMNTEAFF
>-|TRBJ1-2|TRBV7-9
CASSPVAGIYGYTF
>-|TRBJ1-2|TRBV4-1
CASSQEDSTLYGYTF
>-|TRBJ2-3|TRBV5-6
CASSSQRTQYF
>many|TRBJ1-1|TRBV6-6
CASSTQQGVRAFF
>few|TRBJ2-3|TRBV18
CASSRTGVPDTQYF
>-|TRBJ1-6|TRBV7-9
CASSPDSGRRLHF
>-|TRBJ2-7|TRBV6-5
CASSYTSGTHEQYF
>-|TRBJ2-5|TRBV29-1
CSVGAGGSKTQYF
>-|TRBJ2-3|TRBV11-2
CASIREWNSDTQYF
>few|TRBJ2-2|TRBV6-1
CASSDETGVTGELFF
>many|TRBJ2-3|TRBV12-3/TRBV12-4
CASSLTTSTDTQYF
>few|TRBJ2-1|TRBV20-1
CSASYGEQFF
>-|TRBJ2-5|TRBV20-1
CSALSWSRKTQYF